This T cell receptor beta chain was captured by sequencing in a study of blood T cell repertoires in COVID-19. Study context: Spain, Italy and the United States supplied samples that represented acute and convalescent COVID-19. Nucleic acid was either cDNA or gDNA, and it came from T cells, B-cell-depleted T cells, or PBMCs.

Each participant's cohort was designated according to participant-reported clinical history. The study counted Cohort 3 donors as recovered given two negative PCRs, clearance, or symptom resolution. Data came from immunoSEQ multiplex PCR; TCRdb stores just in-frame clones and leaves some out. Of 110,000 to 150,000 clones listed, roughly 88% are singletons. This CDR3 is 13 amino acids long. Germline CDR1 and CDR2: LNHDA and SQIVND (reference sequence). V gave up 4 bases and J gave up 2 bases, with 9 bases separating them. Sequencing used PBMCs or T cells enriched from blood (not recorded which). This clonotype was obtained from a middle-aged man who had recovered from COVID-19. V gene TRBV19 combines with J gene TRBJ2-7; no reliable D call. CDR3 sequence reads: CASSTYEPYEQYF. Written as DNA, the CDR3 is TGTGCCAGTAGTACATACGAGCCCTACGAGCAGTACTTC.